Below, 3 T cell receptor beta chains from the same sample are listed, as sequenced in a study of cytomegalovirus exposure and HLA in healthy donors. PCR used 60 Vbeta primers and 13 Jbeta primers. Assay used: immunoSEQ multiplex PCR; TCRdb lists only in-frame clones, some missing. The table lists about 140,000 clones, about three fifths of them singletons. Sequencing was done on a sample of PBMCs. These receptors originate from a male donor in good health and CMV-seronegative.

The V gene is TRBV2, the J gene TRBJ1-4; D perhaps matches TRBD1 (6 bases). The V end was cut by 7 bases, the J end by 8 bases, with 14 bases between. The CDR3 contains 13 residues. Germline V gives CDR1 SNHLY, CDR2 FYNNEI. The CDR3 DNA follows: TGTGCCAGCAATACAGGGCTGGTCGAAAAACTGTTTTTT. It specifies CASNTGLVEKLFF. Based on the CDR3 plus reference TRBV2 and TRBJ1-4, the full variable domain is EPEVTQTPSHQVTQMGQEVILRCVPISNHLYFYWYRQILGQKVEFLVSFYNNEISEKSEIFDDQFSVERPDGSNFTLKIRSTKLEDSAMYFCASNTGLVEKLFFGSGTQLSVL.

CDR3: CASSLLGQAPYEQYF. DNA of the CDR3: TGTGCCAGCAGTTTATTGGGACAGGCCCCCTACGAGCAGTACTTC. The gene calls are TRBV27 and TRBJ2-7, with TRBD1 identical over 8 bases. Germline V gene lookup returns CDR1 MNHEY and CDR2 SMNVEV (reference sequence). Unmatched junction bases numbered 4, after V lost 1 base and J lost 2 bases. The CDR3 runs 15 residues.

This rearrangement joins TRBV15 to TRBJ2-7, with a tentative D call TRBD2 (6 bases). CDR1 is LNHNV, CDR2 YYDKDF, per germline (reference sequence). The CDR3 runs 17 residues. The V gene lost 0 bases and the J gene lost 2 bases, with 17 bases spanning the gap. The CDR3 loop is CATSRDLGGEVAYEQYF. The CDR3 DNA sequence: TGTGCCACCAGCAGAGATCTTGGAGGGGAAGTGGCCTACGAGCAGTACTTC.